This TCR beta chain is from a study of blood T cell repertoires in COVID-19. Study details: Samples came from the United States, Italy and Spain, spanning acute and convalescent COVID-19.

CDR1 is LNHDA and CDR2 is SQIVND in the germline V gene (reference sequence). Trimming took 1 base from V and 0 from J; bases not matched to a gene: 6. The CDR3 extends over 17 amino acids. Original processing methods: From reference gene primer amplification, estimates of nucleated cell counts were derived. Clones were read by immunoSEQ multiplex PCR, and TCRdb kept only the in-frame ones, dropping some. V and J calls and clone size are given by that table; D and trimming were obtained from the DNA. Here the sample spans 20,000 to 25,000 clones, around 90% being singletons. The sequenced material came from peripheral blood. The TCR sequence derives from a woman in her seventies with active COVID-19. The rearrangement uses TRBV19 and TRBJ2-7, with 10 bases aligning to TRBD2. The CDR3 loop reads CASSIASGGLSSYEQYF. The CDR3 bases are TGTGCCAGTAGTATAGCTAGCGGGGGCCTTAGCTCCTACGAGCAGTACTTC.